These 29 T cell receptor beta chains originate from one sample sequenced in a study of T cell repertoires in cytomegalovirus infection. These receptors have no identified antigens. TCRdb reprocessed the reads via MiXCR and lists one record per CDR3 protein. The table shows roughly 68,000 distinct CDR3 sequences, with just over 20% occurring only once. The source material was CD8+ T cells from cultured PBMCs, sampled from culture after CMV antigen stimulation. These receptors all stem from a human donor in good health (CMV status not recorded). Some clones in this sample may be carry-over from other donors' samples.

The chain recombines TRBV14 with TRBJ2-2, with unresolved D. CDR1 SGHDN and CDR2 FVKESK come from the germline V gene. Trimming took 1 base from V and 4 from J, leaving 10 bases between them. This CDR3 is 15 amino acids long. CDR3 sequence reads: CASSQVSWVTGELFF. As DNA, the CDR3 is TGTGCCAGCAGCCAAGTCAGTTGGGTCACCGGGGAGCTGTTTTTT.

The chain employs TRBV12-3 or TRBV12-4 and TRBJ1-1; TRBD1 aligns across 8 bases. The V segment lost 3 bases and the J segment 0 bases; nucleotides outside the gene matches: 9. The CDR3 runs 17 residues. Written as DNA, the CDR3 is TGTGCCAGCAGTTTGCGGACAGGGTCGGCTCTGAACACTGAAGCTTTCTTT. Its translation is CASSLRTGSALNTEAFF.

This clonotype was seen only a few times. The rearrangement links TRBV7-8 to TRBJ1-2; D remains unclear. V shed 2 bases and J shed 6 bases, with 16 bases lying between them. Germline V lookup: CDR1 SGHVS, CDR2 FQNEAQ. There are 15 residues in the CDR3. The CDR3 nucleotides are TGTGCCAGCAGCTTATTGATCGCTAATTACCATGGCTACACCTTC. Translation: CASSLLIANYHGYTF.

This clonotype was seen only a few times. This chain uses TRBV28 with TRBJ1-2, with D perhaps TRBD1 (5 bases). This CDR3 region has 16 residues. The V end was cut by 4 bases, the J end by 2 bases, with 17 bases between. CDR1 MDHEN and CDR2 SYDVKM come from the germline V gene. The CDR3 region has the DNA TGTGCCAGCAGTTCACCCACAGGCGACCCAAACTATGGCTACACCTTC. The encoded protein is CASSSPTGDPNYGYTF.

The V and J genes are TRBV3-1 and TRBJ1-5, with TRBD1 identical over 9 bases. Germline CDR1 is LGHDT and CDR2 is YNNKEL (reference sequence). The CDR3 is made up of 20 amino acids. V lost 0 bases, J lost 2 bases, and 14 bases stayed unmatched. The CDR3 reads CASSQELPGQGRVGNQPQHF. In DNA, the CDR3 is TGTGCCAGCAGCCAAGAACTTCCGGGACAGGGTAGAGTAGGCAATCAGCCCCAGCATTTT.

This clonotype was detected a few times. The junction departs from germline at one end; a sequencing error may be responsible. V and J are TRBV7-2 and TRBJ2-1, with a possible D match to TRBD1 (5 bases). Germline values: CDR1 SGHTA, CDR2 FQGNSA. The CDR3 spans 16 residues. The CDR3 is CASSLVYQGRDNVQFF. The CDR3 DNA reads TGTGCCAGCAGCTTAGTCTACCAGGGCAGAGACAATGTGCAGTTCTTC.

The rearrangement joins TRBV6-2 or TRBV6-3 to TRBJ1-1; tentatively, D is TRBD1 (5 bases). The CDR3 sequence is 12 residues long. Trimming pared 4 bases from V and 4 bases from J, leaving 7 bases between. The V gene's germline CDR1 is MNHEY and CDR2 SVGEGT. In DNA, the CDR3 is TGTGCCAGCAGTTCGGGACGCACTGAAGCTTTCTTT. As protein: CASSSGRTEAFF.

There are many counts of this clonotype. V usage is TRBV6-1 and J usage is TRBJ2-7; D is possibly TRBD1 or TRBD2 (7 bases each). There are 15 residues in the CDR3. The V gene lost 5 bases and the J gene lost 6 bases, with 20 bases spanning the gap. Germline V CDR1 and CDR2: MNHNS, SASEGT. The CDR3 DNA reads as TGTGCCAGCAGTTCCAGGGGGGCTTCGGGGGGCGAGCAGTACTTC. Protein sequence: CASSSRGASGGEQYF.

This chain links TRBV6-2 or TRBV6-3 with TRBJ2-7; D tentatively reads TRBD1 or TRBD2 (5 bases each). From germline, CDR1 is MNHEY and CDR2 SVGEGT. V gave up 2 bases and J gave up 0 bases, with 8 bases separating them. This CDR3 contains 14 residues. The CDR3 DNA follows: TGTGCCAGCAGTTACGAGGGGAGCTCCTACGAGCAGTACTTC. Encoded protein: CASSYEGSSYEQYF.

This chain links TRBV7-6 with TRBJ2-7; 7 bases fit TRBD1. Looked up from germline, CDR1 is SGHVS and CDR2 is FNYEAQ. The ends lost 2 bases at V and 6 bases at J; junction bases unmatched: 16. The CDR3 runs to 17 residues. In DNA, the CDR3 is TGTGCCAGCAGCTTAAAACACCCTCAGGGGGTTTTGTCCGAGCAGTACTTC. It specifies CASSLKHPQGVLSEQYF.

The gene calls are TRBV12-3 or TRBV12-4 and TRBJ2-3; 8 bases fit TRBD2. With 5 bases clipped from V and 2 bases from J, the junction kept 12 bases outside the gene matches. The CDR3 length is 17 residues. The CDR3 DNA follows: TGTGCCAGCAGTCCCTATGGGCGGGGGGCCCTCACAGATACGCAGTATTTT. It is translated as CASSPYGRGALTDTQYF.

This clonotype appeared a few times. V and J are TRBV7-2 and TRBJ2-7, with D uncertain. Per germline, CDR1 SGHTA and CDR2 FQGNSA. The CDR3 totals 13 residues. Trimming removed 2 bases at V and 3 bases at J, with 8 bases between. CDR3: CASSLTTFYEQYF. As DNA, the CDR3 is TGTGCCAGCAGCTTAACCACATTCTACGAGCAGTACTTC.

The sample holds a few counts of this clonotype. One junction end disagrees with the germline gene, perhaps due to a read error. The chain recombines TRBV6-2 or TRBV6-3 with TRBJ2-1; unclear D gene. The CDR3 runs to 14 residues. CDR1 is MNHEY, CDR2 SVGEGT, per germline. CDR3 protein: CASSDSGTSNEQFF. The CDR3 nucleotides read TGTGCCAGCAGTGACTCGGGTACCTCCAATGAGCAGTTCTTC.

The table lists this clonotype with a few counts. This chain links TRBV7-6 with TRBJ2-2; the match to TRBD2 covers 9 bases. Germline lookup yields CDR1 SGHVS and CDR2 FNYEAQ. The length of the CDR3 is 16 residues. V lost 3 bases and J lost 6; bases outside the gene matches: 8. The chain's CDR3 is CASSFARGGDAGELFF. CDR3 bases: TGTGCCAGCAGCTTCGCGCGGGGGGGTGACGCCGGGGAGCTGTTTTTT.

This clonotype was observed a handful of times. The chain combines TRBV30 with TRBJ1-1, with D unclear. This CDR3 region has 13 residues. CDR1 is GTSNPN, CDR2 SVGIG, per germline (reference sequence). Trimming left V 0 bases short and J 0 bases short, with 5 bases between. This CDR3 reads CAWSVGLNTEAFF. Written as DNA, the CDR3 is TGTGCCTGGAGTGTAGGGCTGAACACTGAAGCTTTCTTT.

The chain couples TRBV7-9 to TRBJ1-5; perhaps TRBD1 as D (5 bases). CDR3 length: 15 residues. V was cut by 3 bases and J by 1 base, with 10 bases left in between. Germline CDR1 SEHNR, CDR2 FQNEAQ (reference sequence). CDR3 protein: CASSFDGASNQPQHF. CDR3 DNA sequence: TGTGCCAGCAGCTTTGACGGGGCGAGCAATCAGCCCCAGCATTTT.

This clonotype occurred a few times. The J gene is TRBJ2-1, the V gene TRBV19, with 7 bases lining up with TRBD1. Germline trimming cut 8 bases from V and 1 base from J; bases unmatched to any gene: 5. Germline lookup yields CDR1 LNHDA and CDR2 SQIVND (reference sequence). This CDR3 contains 14 residues. CDR3 nucleotide sequence: TGTGCCAGTCCCGACAGGGTATCCTACAATGAGCAGTTCTTC. It specifies CASPDRVSYNEQFF.

DNA of the CDR3: TGTGCCAGCAGCCGGGGGGGCGATTCTGAAGCTTTCTTT. This sequence encodes CASSRGGDSEAFF. This chain joins TRBV11-2 and TRBJ1-1; maybe TRBD1 (6 bases). Trimming pared 5 bases from V and 6 bases from J, leaving 13 bases between. The CDR3 is 13 amino acids. CDR1 SGHAT and CDR2 FQNNGV come from the germline V gene.

The genes are TRBV6-2 or TRBV6-3 and TRBJ2-6, with a tentative D call TRBD1 (5 bases). V lost 5 bases and J 3 bases, leaving 14 bases between the germline ends. This CDR3 is 16 amino acids long. The germline V gene encodes CDR1 MNHEY and CDR2 SVGEGT. The CDR3 is CASSNRQPGGANVLTF. DNA of the CDR3: TGTGCCAGCAGTAACAGACAGCCAGGTGGGGCCAACGTCCTGACTTTC.

V gene TRBV4-1 combines with J gene TRBJ1-4, with D possibly being TRBD1 (5 bases). The CDR3 is 15 amino acids. Trimming removed 0 bases from V and 5 bases from J, with 10 bases in between. From germline, CDR1 is MGHRA and CDR2 YSYEKL. The CDR3 is CASSQDRDGNEKLFF. The CDR3 nucleotides read TGCGCCAGCAGCCAAGATCGGGACGGGAATGAAAAACTGTTTTTT.

This clonotype was seen a few times. Just one base apart from a much larger clone, this may be a read error. The chain recombines TRBV12-3 or TRBV12-4 with TRBJ2-6; 10 nucleotides align to TRBD1. CDR3 length: 15 amino acids. CDR3 in amino acids: CANSGTGAGANVLTF. CDR3 in DNA: TGTGCCAACAGTGGGACAGGGGCTGGGGCCAACGTCCTGACTTTC.

The chain couples TRBV7-2 to TRBJ2-4; D perhaps matches TRBD1 (7 bases). V lost 4 bases and J lost 0, with 16 bases in between. CDR1 is SGHTA, CDR2 FQGNSA, per germline. The CDR3 extends over 17 amino acids. The CDR3 loop is CASSSPHRGLAKNIQYF. The CDR3 DNA sequence: TGTGCCAGCAGCTCCCCCCACAGGGGACTAGCCAAAAACATTCAGTACTTC.

In its sample, this clonotype was seen a few times. This chain connects TRBV12-3 or TRBV12-4 to TRBJ1-1, with D hard to call. The CDR3 is made up of 13 amino acids. V was cut by 6 bases and J by 6 bases, with 14 bases left in between. The DNA of the CDR3 is TGTGCCAGCAGCCAAGGGCCGGTCGCTGAAGCTTTCTTT. Translated: CASSQGPVAEAFF.

CDR3 region: CASSPRLAGGPISGSYNEQFF. CDR3 nucleotide sequence: TGTGCCAGCAGCCCCCGACTAGCGGGGGGCCCAATATCGGGCTCCTACAATGAGCAGTTCTTC. The chain employs TRBV7-2 and TRBJ2-1; 13 bases are shared with TRBD2. After removal of 5 bases from V and 0 bases from J, the junction contained 16 bases not matched to a gene. The length of the CDR3 is 21 residues. Germline V gene data show CDR1 as SGHTA and CDR2 as FQGNSA.

The chain employs TRBV12-3 or TRBV12-4 and TRBJ1-3; D gene ambiguous. V was clipped by 4 bases and J by 0 bases, with 13 bases between them. The CDR3 has 16 amino acids. The DNA for the CDR3 is TGTGCCAGCAGTTCTAAGGGATATGACTCTGGAAACACCATATATTTT. Amino acid sequence: CASSSKGYDSGNTIYF.

This chain connects TRBV7-8 to TRBJ2-3, with 11 nucleotides matching TRBD1. The germline V gene encodes CDR1 SGHVS and CDR2 FQNEAQ. J lost 4 bases, V lost 0 bases, and 3 bases had no gene match. CDR3 length: 16 residues. CDR3 loop: CASSLAGQGASDTQYF. For the CDR3, the DNA is TGTGCCAGCAGCTTAGCTGGACAGGGGGCATCAGATACGCAGTATTTT.

This clonotype was seen a few times. The gene calls are TRBV12-3 or TRBV12-4 and TRBJ2-1; the match to TRBD2 covers 8 bases. The CDR3 has 14 residues. The V and J ends lost 7 bases and 2 bases, in that order; junction bases with no gene match: 4. CDR3 sequence reads: CASTTGGPYNEQFF. In DNA, the CDR3 is TGTGCCAGCACCACGGGGGGGCCCTACAATGAGCAGTTCTTC.

This clonotype was counted a few times. The chain is built from TRBV7-2 and TRBJ2-1; no reliable D call. The CDR3 extends over 16 amino acids. Germline CDR1 SGHTA, CDR2 FQGNSA. The ends were cut back, 1 base at V and 2 bases at J, with 12 bases in the middle. The CDR3 loop reads CASSLGIGNPYNEQFF. CDR3 sequence (DNA): TGTGCCAGCAGCTTAGGGATCGGCAATCCCTACAATGAGCAGTTCTTC.

This clonotype was found many times. The gene calls are TRBV12-3 or TRBV12-4 and TRBJ2-1, with 14 bases lining up with TRBD2. The CDR3 is 15 residues long. The V and J ends lost 5 bases and 4 bases, in that order; junction bases with no gene match: 1. CDR3 DNA: TGTGCCAGCAGTCGGACTAGCGGGGGGTACAATGAGCAGTTCTTC. Translation: CASSRTSGGYNEQFF.